The 13 T cell receptor beta chains given below trace back to one sample, sequenced in a study of T-cell memory formation after mild COVID-19. MiXCR, run by TCRdb on the 5' RACE reads, gives a single entry per CDR3 protein. This table has around 300,000 distinct CDR3 sequences, roughly 15% appearing once. Sample: PBMCs or a T cell subset sorted from them (not recorded which). These receptors came from a man between 18 and 35 years old who had mild COVID-19 (a few samples of this study predate the infection). Cell type and time point are not known.

The chain employs TRBV28 and TRBJ2-3, with 8 bases lining up with TRBD2. In germline, CDR1 is MDHEN, CDR2 SYDVKM. CDR3 size: 14 residues. V lost 7 bases and J lost 4; bases outside the gene matches: 7. The CDR3 nucleotides read TGTGCCAGCAACTACGGGGGGGCCGCAGATACGCAGTATTTT. This sequence encodes CASNYGGAADTQYF.

CDR3 coding DNA: TGCGCCAGCAGCCCGACAGGAGATAGCAATCAGCCCCAGCATTTT. Translating gives CASSPTGDSNQPQHF. The J gene is TRBJ1-5, the V gene TRBV5-1; a weak D match, TRBD1 (6 bases). Per the germline V gene, CDR1 is SGHRS and CDR2 is YFSETQ. Deletions cut 4 bases from V and 0 bases from J, with 11 bases between. This CDR3 has 15 amino acids.

This clonotype was seen more than once but under ten times. The V gene is TRBV6-5, the J gene TRBJ2-3, with D maybe TRBD1 (5 bases). V lost 5 bases, J lost 14 bases, and 14 bases lay in between. Germline CDR1 and CDR2: MNHEY and SVGAGI. This CDR3 comprises 11 residues. The CDR3: CASSRTSEWYF. The CDR3 DNA is TGTGCCAGCAGTCGGACATCTGAGTGGTATTTT.

V and J are TRBV7-9 and TRBJ1-5, with 7 positions matching TRBD1. The CDR3 sequence is 13 residues long. Trimming cost V 8 bases and J 4 bases; bases outside gene matches: 5. CDR1 is SEHNR, CDR2 FQNEAQ, per germline (reference sequence). The CDR3 sequence is CASQGGPNQPQHF. The CDR3 DNA reads as TGTGCCAGCCAGGGGGGCCCGAATCAGCCCCAGCATTTT.

DNA for the CDR3: TGTGCCAGCAGCTTAGGTTTAGCGGGCCCCCTTGAGCAGTTCTTC. Translating gives CASSLGLAGPLEQFF. V and J are TRBV11-2 and TRBJ2-1, with 7 bases lining up with TRBD2. Germline CDR1 reads SGHAT; CDR2 reads FQNNGV. The CDR3 spans 15 residues. Unmatched junction bases numbered 9, after V lost 1 base and J lost 9 bases.

This clonotype occurred a few times. The V and J genes are TRBV7-2 and TRBJ2-1; possibly TRBD1 for D (6 bases). This CDR3 is built from 15 residues. CDR1 SGHTA and CDR2 FQGNSA come from the germline V gene. The V and J ends lost 7 bases and 7 bases respectively, with 20 bases between them. The CDR3 here is CASNKRGSGVNEQFF. CDR3 nucleotides: TGTGCCAGCAACAAAAGGGGTTCAGGGGTAAATGAGCAGTTCTTC.

As for this clonotype: One end of the junction varies from germline; a read error may be responsible. V and J are TRBV24-1 and TRBJ2-3; D perhaps matches TRBD1 (5 bases). Per the germline V gene, CDR1 is KGHDR and CDR2 is SFDVKD. There are 11 residues in the CDR3. In DNA, the CDR3 is TGTGCCACCAGCGCAGGGCATACGCAGAATTTT. Its translation is CATSAGHTQNF.

This clonotype was detected a few times. The chain links TRBV7-9 to TRBJ1-1; 12 bases align to TRBD1. Germline CDR1 SEHNR, CDR2 FQNEAQ (reference sequence). V lost 6 bases to trimming and J lost 8 bases; unmatched junction nucleotides: 1. The CDR3 extends over 12 amino acids. The CDR3 sequence is CASRGQGAEAFF. In DNA form, the CDR3 reads TGTGCCAGCAGGGGACAGGGGGCAGAAGCTTTCTTT.

The V gene is TRBV6-1, the J gene TRBJ2-7, with D possibly matching TRBD1 (6 bases). The germline gives CDR1 MNHNS, CDR2 SASEGT. With 8 bases removed from V and 2 bases from J, the gap between germline ends came to 16 bases. The CDR3 spans 14 residues. The CDR3 DNA is TGTGCCAGCCAAACCCTGGGGGCCGCCTACGAGCAGTACTTC. Translating gives CASQTLGAAYEQYF.

The V gene is TRBV5-1, the J gene TRBJ2-1; 9 bases map to TRBD2. The germline gives CDR1 SGHRS, CDR2 YFSETQ. This CDR3 is 15 amino acids long. After removal of 4 bases from V and 0 bases from J, the junction contained 2 bases not matched to a gene. The CDR3 here is CASSRGLASYNEQFF. The CDR3 nucleotides read TGCGCCAGCAGCAGGGGACTAGCCTCCTACAATGAGCAGTTCTTC.

The gene calls are TRBV12-3 or TRBV12-4 and TRBJ2-1; D might be TRBD1 or TRBD2, each matching 5 bases. Trimming cost V 5 bases and J 0 bases, with 14 bases left between them. The CDR3 is 16 amino acids. Written as DNA, the CDR3 is TGTGCCAGCAGTCCGTCTTGGGGGAGCTCCTACAATGAGCAGTTCTTC. This sequence encodes CASSPSWGSSYNEQFF.

V is TRBV6-2 or TRBV6-3 and J is TRBJ2-3; weak D call: TRBD2 (6 bases). The length of the CDR3 is 13 residues. V lost 10 bases to trimming and J lost 6 bases, with 17 bases between them. The germline CDR1 and CDR2 sequences are MNHEY and SVGEGT. The CDR3 DNA reads as TGTGCCACCCGCCGTCCGGGGGAGGATACGCAGTATTTT. Residues: CATRRPGEDTQYF.

This clonotype was counted many times. The genes are TRBV4-3 and TRBJ1-5, with D tentatively TRBD1 (5 bases). Germline CDR1 reads LGHNA; CDR2 reads YSLEER. The CDR3 is 18 amino acids. V dropped 0 bases and J dropped 5 bases, with 20 bases sitting between them. The CDR3 region has the DNA TGCGCCAGCAGCCAAGAGGGTCCGCGGCAGGGTATGCATCAGCCCCAGCATTTT. Protein product: CASSQEGPRQGMHQPQHF.